This T cell receptor (beta chain) is from a study of blood T cell repertoires in COVID-19 (TCRdb year 2020). Regarding the study in general: Collaborator samples came from the United States, Italy and Spain and covered acute and convalescent phases of COVID-19. The material from the prospective study consisted of cDNA or gDNA derived from T cells, B-cell-depleted T cells, or PBMCs. The dataset comprised deeply sampled blood TCRbeta repertoires from subjects exposed to, actively infected with, or recovered from COVID-19. The repertoires were released in a freely available public database meant as a resource for research on the immune response to SARS-CoV-2. The samples were drawn from two sources: the first 160 participants of the ongoing ImmuneRACE study, and over 1,000 subjects contributed by 6 global collaborators. Sample metadata almost always included a de-identified subject ID, COVID-19 status, age in years and sex. Where HLA class I and class II types were available, the types were taken from metadata supplied by the sample provider, not from assay-based typing. Overall results and qualifications from the work: The quantity of clinical and demographic metadata differed by source and by participant and was supplied without curation.

For this clone: There is no known antigen for this receptor. No much larger clone is present one base from it, and per-base qualities are unavailable.

The immunoSEQ Assay, a bias-controlled multiplex PCR, was used to amplify TCRbeta CDR3 regions from genomic DNA. The authors processed their data as follows. Nucleated cell counts per sample were estimated from amplification of reference gene primers within the assay. To quantify the absolute abundance of each unique TCRbeta CDR3 rearrangement, sequence reads were collapsed and filtered. For each sample, productive Simpson clonality was calculated as the square root of Simpson's diversity index over productive rearrangements. TCRdb holds this immuneACCESS table with in-frame rearrangements only. Some clones are missing; in checked studies, unresolved V genes explain under half, and the rest has no known cause. The V and J calls and clone size are taken from that table; D and trimming were inferred from the DNA. Within this sample are 65,000 to 70,000 clones, with 85% to 90% of them counted one time only. 5.2% of the sample is in the top ten clones.

Trimming accounts for 5 bases at V and 5 bases at J, while the number of junction bases matched to no gene is 3. The CDR3 runs 14 amino acids, cysteine and phenylalanine included. The retained sequence is limited to the CDR3, 42 bases, with the frame set at the first base. CDR1 and CDR2, per the germline V gene (reference sequence), are SEHNR and FQNEAQ. The collaborating institutions used their own protocols to collect whole blood in K2EDTA tubes. For TCRbeta analysis, collaborators shipped samples as frozen whole blood, isolated PBMCs, or DNA extracted from either of those sample types. This TCR came from a man aged 45-65 years with active COVID-19. The V and J genes are TRBV7-9 and TRBJ1-2; 12 middle bases align to TRBD1. Sequencing input: peripheral blood. The CDR3 reads as follows: CASSGTGGGYGYTF. The base sequence is TGTGCCAGCAGCGGGACAGGGGGCGGGTATGGCTACACCTTC.